A selection of T cell receptor beta chains follows, all from one sample in a study of post-analysis software for immune sequencing data. TCRdb processed the PCR reads anew with MiXCR; each CDR3 protein has one entry. Here the sample spans fewer than 900,000 distinct CDR3 sequences, around 42% being singletons. Sequencing used blood. These receptors were collected from a girl aged 10-17 years with multiple sclerosis. Both conserved end residues are part of each CDR3. Each record gives: D gene, CDR3 length, V gene, J gene, clone size, CDR3 DNA, CDR3 protein. The D gene is left open where the match is weak. Expanded clones get a size class; other rows say once, few or many, or leave the size out.

>.|17|TRBV7-2|TRBJ2-3|.
TGTGCCAGCAGCTTAGAATGGGGAGACACTAGCACAGATACGCAGTATTTT
CASSLEWGDTSTDTQYF
>.|13|TRBV18|TRBJ2-1|.
TGTGCCAGCTCGGACGCAGGATACAATGAGCAGTTCTTC
CASSDAGYNEQFF
>.|15|TRBV13|TRBJ2-3|.
TGTGCCAGCAGCTTAGGGAATTCCTTCACAGATACGCAGTATTTT
CASSLGNSFTDTQYF
>TRBD2|16|TRBV20-1|TRBJ2-1|.
TGCAGTGCTAGTCCTCGGGGGACTAGCGCCTACAATGAGCAGTTCTTC
CSASPRGTSAYNEQFF
>.|14|TRBV9|TRBJ2-3|once
TGTGCCAGCACCACCGGGCTAGTTTATGGTACGCAGTATTTT
CASTTGLVYGTQYF
>.|16|TRBV7-6|TRBJ1-5|.
TGTGCCAGCAGCACCGAGGCAGGAGGCTACAATCAGCCCCAGCATTTT
CASSTEAGGYNQPQHF
>TRBD2|17|TRBV7-9|TRBJ2-3|few
TGTGCCAGCAACCCGGAAGGGACTAGCGGGACGACAGATACGCAGTATTTT
CASNPEGTSGTTDTQYF
>.|13|TRBV7-3|TRBJ2-7|.
TGTGCCAGCAGCTTAACGGCAGGACCCGAGCAGTACTTC
CASSLTAGPEQYF
>.|13|TRBV29-1|TRBJ2-5|.
TGCAGCGTCGCTCCTAGGCCTTGTGGGGAGGAGTACTTC
CSVAPRPCGEEYF
>.|13|TRBV6-5|TRBJ2-3|few
TGTGCCAGCAGTTACGGCCCCCCAGATACGCAGTATTTT
CASSYGPPDTQYF
>.|16|TRBV4-1|TRBJ2-1|.
TGCGCCAGCAGCCAAGATGGGTCGGGATATTTGGATGAGCAGTTCTTC
CASSQDGSGYLDEQFF
>.|15|TRBV29-1|TRBJ1-1|.
TGCAGCGTTCTTGGACAGAGTTCCATGAACACTGAAGCTTTCTTT
CSVLGQSSMNTEAFF
>.|15|TRBV5-1|TRBJ2-3|few
TGCGCCAGCAGCGGAATGACAGGTTCCACAGATACGCAGTATTTT
CASSGMTGSTDTQYF
>TRBD1|15|TRBV6-6|TRBJ2-3|few
TGTGCCAGCAGTTACGCAGGGGGCTTAACAGATACGCAGTATTTT
CASSYAGGLTDTQYF
>.|13|TRBV18|TRBJ2-2|.
TGTGCCAGCTCACCAGTGGCTCCCGGGGAGCTGTTTTTT
CASSPVAPGELFF
>.|14|TRBV20-1|TRBJ2-6|few
TGCAGTGCGCAGGGGGGGTCTGGGGCCAACGTCCTGACTTTC
CSAQGGSGANVLTF
>TRBD1|15|TRBV12-3/TRBV12-4|TRBJ1-1|few
TGTGCCAGCAGGGGGACAGGGGGCGGGAACACTGAAGCTTTCTTT
CASRGTGGGNTEAFF
>TRBD1|14|TRBV20-1|TRBJ2-7|.
TGCAGTGCTAGGTCCGGGACAGGGGGCTACGAGCAGTACTTC
CSARSGTGGYEQYF
>TRBD2|19|TRBV20-1|TRBJ2-1|.
TGCAGTGCTAGAGGGGGTTGGGAGGGCAGCGGGAGGGCGGACAATGAGCAGTTCTTC
CSARGGWEGSGRADNEQFF
>.|16|TRBV28|TRBJ1-1|once
TGTGCCAGCAGTTTACTCGTGCCAGGGAGAAACACTGAAGCTTTCTTT
CASSLLVPGRNTEAFF
>.|12|TRBV21-1|TRBJ2-3|few
TGTGCCAGCAGCAGGGTTCCAGATACGCAGTATTTT
CASSRVPDTQYF
>.|14|TRBV10-3|TRBJ2-7|.
TGTGCCATCAGTGACCATCAGCCGGCTTCCGAGCAGTACTTC
CAISDHQPASEQYF
>.|13|TRBV12-3/TRBV12-4|TRBJ2-3|.
TGTGCCAGCAGTTTAATCACGACAGATACGCAGTATTTT
CASSLITTDTQYF
>.|15|TRBV20-1|TRBJ2-5|.
TGCAGTGCTAGTCCGCTAGGGGGGTTCCAAGAGACCCAGTACTTC
CSASPLGGFQETQYF
>.|13|TRBV12-3/TRBV12-4|TRBJ1-5|.
TGTGCCAGCAGTTTAACAGCAGATCAGCCCCAGCATTTT
CASSLTADQPQHF
>.|16|TRBV28|TRBJ2-1|.
TGTGCCAGCAGTTTATTTGGGAGCGGAGCCTACAATGAGCAGTTCTTC
CASSLFGSGAYNEQFF
>.|16|TRBV11-2|TRBJ2-5|few
TGTGCCAGCAGCTTGGGGACGACAGGGAGGCAAGAGACCCAGTACTTC
CASSLGTTGRQETQYF
>TRBD2|13|TRBV10-3|TRBJ2-5|few
TGTGCCATCAGTGAGACGACTAGCCCAGAGCAGTACTTC
CAISETTSPEQYF
>.|14|TRBV5-5|TRBJ2-7|few
TGTGCCAGCAGCTTGGTATCTAGAGACTACGAGCAGTACTTC
CASSLVSRDYEQYF
>TRBD2|14|TRBV4-2|TRBJ2-1|.
TGTGCCAGCAGCCACTCGGGAGGGGTCAATGAGCAGTTCTTC
CASSHSGGVNEQFF
>TRBD2|16|TRBV12-3/TRBV12-4|TRBJ2-5|few
TGTGCCAGTAGTTGGGGACTAGCGGCTACTCAAGAGACCCAGTACTTC
CASSWGLAATQETQYF
>.|17|TRBV7-9|TRBJ2-5|.
TGTGCCAGCAGCTTAGCTACCTTGGCGGGTAACCAAGAGACCCAGTACTTC
CASSLATLAGNQETQYF
>TRBD2|15|TRBV20-1|TRBJ2-7|few
TGCAGTGCTAGAGATGGCGGGAGGACCCGCTACGAGCAGTACTTC
CSARDGGRTRYEQYF
>.|12|TRBV20-1|TRBJ2-1|.
TGCAGTGCTAGCGGGGACCACAATGAGCAGTTCTTC
CSASGDHNEQFF
>TRBD1|15|TRBV6-1|TRBJ2-3|.
TGTGCCAGCAGAATGGGACAGGGGGCATCGGATACGCAGTATTTT
CASRMGQGASDTQYF
>TRBD1|13|TRBV29-1|TRBJ2-7|.
TGCAGCGTTGAAGATGACAGGGTCGACGAGCAGTACTTC
CSVEDDRVDEQYF
>TRBD2|15|TRBV12-3/TRBV12-4|TRBJ2-1|.
TGTGCCAGCAGTTCTAGCGGGGGTTACTACAATGAGCAGTTCTTC
CASSSSGGYYNEQFF
>.|11|TRBV29-1|TRBJ2-5|many
TGCAGCGTCGAGGGGGGGGAGACCCAGTACTTC
CSVEGGETQYF
>TRBD2|14|TRBV10-3|TRBJ2-1|.
TGTGCCATCAGGGAAGGCGGGAGGTCTTCTGAGCAGTTCTTC
CAIREGGRSSEQFF
>.|12|TRBV11-2|TRBJ2-7|few
TGTGCCAGCAGCTATACAGCCTACGAGCAGTACTTC
CASSYTAYEQYF
>TRBD1|17|TRBV5-6|TRBJ2-1|.
TGTGCCAGCAGCCAACTGGGACAGGGGCCCACCTACAATGAGCAGTTCTTC
CASSQLGQGPTYNEQFF
>.|17|TRBV10-3|TRBJ2-3|.
TGTGCCATCAGTGAGTCAACGACTAGTAGATTGTCAGATACGCAGTATTTT
CAISESTTSRLSDTQYF
>TRBD1|15|TRBV5-1|TRBJ1-1|.
TGCGCCAGCGACTGGACAGGGGGCGTGAACACTGAAGCTTTCTTT
CASDWTGGVNTEAFF
>TRBD2|14|TRBV29-1|TRBJ2-5|.
TGCAGCGTTGGGGGCCTAGCGGGACAAGAGACCCAGTACTTC
CSVGGLAGQETQYF
>.|15|TRBV6-6|TRBJ2-3|few
TGTGCCAGCAGTTACCCCGGCGATATGAGGGATACGCAGTATTTT
CASSYPGDMRDTQYF
>.|15|TRBV6-2/TRBV6-3|TRBJ2-1|.
TGTGCCACCGGTACGGCGGGAAAATACGACAATGAGCAGTTCTTC
CATGTAGKYDNEQFF
>.|14|TRBV27|TRBJ2-5|once
TGTGCCAGCAGCCCACAGGGATTCTCGGAGACCCAGTACTTC
CASSPQGFSETQYF
>.|15|TRBV5-1|TRBJ1-5|few
TGCGCCAGCAGCTTGGGCGACTTTAGCAATCAGCCCCAGCATTTT
CASSLGDFSNQPQHF
>.|16|TRBV4-2|TRBJ1-1|many
TGTGCCAGCAGCCAAGACGGCTGGGGCACGAACACTGAAGCTTTCTTT
CASSQDGWGTNTEAFF
>TRBD2|16|TRBV25-1|TRBJ2-1|.
TGTGCCAGCAGTCCACCTGCGCTAGCGGGTTACAATGAGCAGTTCTTC
CASSPPALAGYNEQFF
>TRBD2|16|TRBV3-1|TRBJ2-7|.
TGTGCCAGCAGCCAAGGCCTAGCGGGATTTACCTACGAGCAGTACTTC
CASSQGLAGFTYEQYF
>.|14|TRBV4-2|TRBJ2-1|.
TGTGCCAGCAGCCAAGATCCTCCTAGGTCTGAGCAGTTCTTC
CASSQDPPRSEQFF
>TRBD2|16|TRBV10-3|TRBJ2-3|few
TGTGCCATCAGTGAGTCTACTAGCGTGGGAACAGATACGCAGTATTTT
CAISESTSVGTDTQYF
>.|11|TRBV10-3|TRBJ2-7|few
TGTGCCATCGCGGAGGGTTACGAGCAGTACTTC
CAIAEGYEQYF
>TRBD1|16|TRBV4-3|TRBJ1-5|once
TGCGCCAGCAGCCCAGAGGACAGGGGAGCCAATCAGCCCCAGCATTTT
CASSPEDRGANQPQHF
>.|11|TRBV7-9|TRBJ2-1|.
TGTGCCAGCAGCTTAGGTGGAGGCGGGTTCTTC
CASSLGGGGFF
>TRBD2|16|TRBV4-3|TRBJ2-7|.
TGCGCCAGCAGCCAAGTGCGACTAGCGGGAATCTACGAGCAGTACTTC
CASSQVRLAGIYEQYF
>TRBD1|19|TRBV9|TRBJ2-5|.
TGTGCCAGCAGCGTTCCACGAGAACCGGGACAGGGGCGGGAAGAGACCCAGTACTTC
CASSVPREPGQGREETQYF
>TRBD2|16|TRBV6-5|TRBJ2-4|.
TGTGCCAGCAGAAAAACCTCGGGGGGGCCAAGAAACATTCAGTACTTC
CASRKTSGGPRNIQYF